These 29 T cell receptor beta chains originate from one sample sequenced in a study of T cell responses to AZD1222 COVID-19 vaccine. Repertoires were generated with immunoSEQ multiplex PCR, while TCRdb's copy carries only in-frame clones and drops some. In the table there are about 76,000 clones, around three quarters of which are singletons. Sequenced material: peripheral blood, taken 28 days after the second dose of the MenACWY control vaccine. Receptors originate from an adult who received the MenACWY meningococcal vaccine as a control.

This clone was found a few times. This chain links TRBV5-1 with TRBJ2-7; 7 bases match TRBD1. CDR1 is SGHRS and CDR2 is YFSETQ in the germline V gene. Unmatched junction bases numbered 7, after V lost 4 bases and J lost 3 bases. The CDR3 spans 14 residues. In DNA, the CDR3 is TGCGCCAGCAGCCCCGCTACAGGGGACTACGAGCAGTACTTC. Translation gives CASSPATGDYEQYF.

V gene TRBV9 combines with J gene TRBJ1-3, with D unresolved. This CDR3 comprises 14 residues. Germline loops: CDR1 SGDLS, CDR2 YYNGEE. V shed 0 bases and J shed 0 bases, with 4 bases lying between them. The CDR3, as DNA: TGTGCCAGCAGCGTAGACTCCTCTGGAAACACCATATATTTT. This translates into CASSVDSSGNTIYF.

This clone has just one count. The V call is TRBV7-2, the J call TRBJ2-2, with D hard to call. CDR1 is SGHTA and CDR2 is FQGNSA in the germline V gene. The CDR3 sequence is 16 residues long. V was shortened by 1 base and J by 0 bases, with 9 bases between the two germline ends. The CDR3 nucleotides read TGTGCCAGCAGCTTAGAGGCAGCAACGAACACCGGGGAGCTGTTTTTT. Protein: CASSLEAATNTGELFF.

This clone was counted only a few times. The chain carries TRBV30 and TRBJ1-3; D not certain. The CDR3 is made up of 13 amino acids. Trimming cost V 0 bases and J 0 bases, with 3 bases left between them. Germline V lookup: CDR1 GTSNPN, CDR2 SVGIG (reference sequence). The CDR3 DNA follows: TGTGCCTGGAGTGTGGTCTCTGGAAACACCATATATTTT. Protein sequence: CAWSVVSGNTIYF.

The rearrangement uses TRBV18 and TRBJ1-1, with TRBD1 as a possible D gene (5 bases). In germline, CDR1 is KGHSH, CDR2 LQKENI. The CDR3 totals 14 residues. Trimming removed 6 bases from V and 1 base from J, with 12 bases in between. The DNA for the CDR3 is TGTGCCAGCTCGGCACAGGACTCGAACACTGAAGCTTTCTTT. It translates to CASSAQDSNTEAFF.

The gene calls are TRBV5-1 and TRBJ2-1; no clear D. CDR1 SGHRS and CDR2 YFSETQ come from the germline V gene. This CDR3 region has 13 residues. The V gene lost 2 bases and the J gene lost 5 bases, with 8 bases spanning the gap. This CDR3 reads CASSFQINNEQFF. CDR3 sequence (DNA): TGCGCCAGCAGCTTTCAGATTAACAATGAGCAGTTCTTC.

The CDR3 DNA follows: TGCAGTGCTAGTGGGCGGGACAATCAGCCCCAGCATTTT. Translated, it gives CSASGRDNQPQHF. The V call is TRBV20-1, the J call TRBJ1-5; D is uncertain. The CDR3 runs 13 residues. Deletions cut 3 bases from V and 3 bases from J, with 9 bases between. Germline-derived CDR1 and CDR2 are DFQATT and SNEGSKA (reference sequence).

J is TRBJ1-5 and V is TRBV19; D is possibly TRBD1 (5 bases). Trimming cost V 4 bases and J 0 bases, with 10 bases left between them. In germline, CDR1 is LNHDA, CDR2 SQIVND (reference sequence). The CDR3 runs 15 residues. CDR3 residues: CASSTGGPSNQPQHF. CDR3 DNA sequence: TGTGCCAGTAGTACCGGGGGACCTAGCAATCAGCCCCAGCATTTT.

The sample holds a few counts of this clone. The rearrangement uses TRBV25-1 and TRBJ1-2; D is ambiguous. The V end was cut by 4 bases, the J end by 5 bases, with 8 bases between. This CDR3 region has 12 residues. CDR1 MGHDK and CDR2 SYGVNS come from the germline V gene. CDR3: CASSAVGYGYTF. The CDR3 DNA follows: TGTGCCAGCAGTGCCGTGGGGTATGGCTACACCTTC.

V is TRBV25-1 and J is TRBJ1-1, with D uncertain. Deletions cut 4 bases from V and 2 bases from J, with 8 bases between. The CDR3 is 13 amino acids. Germline values: CDR1 MGHDK, CDR2 SYGVNS. DNA of the CDR3: TGTGCCAGCAGTGGGCTACCAAACACTGAAGCTTTCTTT. This codes for CASSGLPNTEAFF.

The rearrangement joins TRBV5-1 to TRBJ1-1, with 9 positions matching TRBD1. This CDR3 has 12 amino acids. Losses at the gene ends were 5 bases for V and 10 bases for J; bases not matched to a gene: 6. The germline gives CDR1 SGHRS, CDR2 YFSETQ. The DNA of the CDR3 is TGCGCCAGCAGGGAGGGGACAGGGAGAGCTTTCTTT. It is translated as CASREGTGRAFF.

The V gene is TRBV19, the J gene TRBJ1-2; TRBD1 aligns across 8 bases. The CDR3 has 15 amino acids. V lost 7 bases and J lost 4; bases outside the gene matches: 11. The germline CDR1 and CDR2 sequences are LNHDA and SQIVND (reference sequence). The CDR3 bases are TGTGCCAGTACTACCCGACAGGGGAACCTCTATGGCTACACCTTC. The encoded protein is CASTTRQGNLYGYTF. Full variable domain (outside the CDR3, taken from reference TRBV19 and TRBJ1-2): DGGITQSPKYLFRKEGQNVTLSCEQNLNHDAMYWYRQDPGQGLRLIYYSQIVNDFQKGDIAEGYSVSREKKESFPLTVTSAQKNPTAFYLCASTTRQGNLYGYTFGSGTRLTVV.

CDR3 sequence: CASSSRGRINQPQHF. The CDR3 coding sequence is TGTGCCAGCAGCTCCAGGGGGCGGATCAATCAGCCCCAGCATTTT. V is TRBV7-8 and J is TRBJ1-5; 8 nucleotides line up with TRBD1. The germline CDR1 and CDR2 sequences are SGHVS and FQNEAQ. The CDR3 consists of 15 residues. V lost 4 bases, J lost 3 bases, and 5 bases stayed unmatched.

This clone was observed a handful of times. In the same sample, other DNA sequences code for this CDR3. The V call is TRBV11-2, the J call TRBJ2-7; 7 bases agree with TRBD2. Germline assignment: CDR1 SGHAT and CDR2 FQNNGV. The CDR3 covers 15 residues. J lost 0 bases, V lost 5 bases, and 7 bases had no gene match. The CDR3 DNA reads as TGTGCCAGCAGCCTCCTTGGCGGGAGCTCCTACGAGCAGTACTTC. Amino acid sequence: CASSLLGGSSYEQYF.

This clone has just one count. J is TRBJ2-7 and V is TRBV6-1, with TRBD1 as a possible D gene (5 bases). V shed 1 base and J shed 4 bases, with 17 bases lying between them. This CDR3 is 16 amino acids long. Germline-derived CDR1 and CDR2 are MNHNS and SASEGT. The CDR3 is CASSEGAGIVRYEQYF. For the CDR3, the DNA is TGTGCCAGCAGTGAAGGGGCAGGGATCGTGAGGTACGAGCAGTACTTC.

The chain's CDR3 is CASSEGWGPNQPQHF. CDR3 sequence (DNA): TGTGCCAGCAGTGAAGGGTGGGGGCCCAATCAGCCCCAGCATTTT. The chain carries TRBV6-1 and TRBJ1-5, with D perhaps TRBD1 (6 bases). The CDR3 has 15 residues. Germline values: CDR1 MNHNS, CDR2 SASEGT. The germline V and J ends were trimmed by 1 base and 3 bases, with 10 bases remaining between them.

The gene calls are TRBV6-1 and TRBJ1-5, with 10 bases identical to TRBD1. The V gene's germline CDR1 is MNHNS and CDR2 SASEGT. The trim removed 3 bases at V and 2 bases at J, leaving 1 base unmatched. This CDR3 is 15 amino acids long. CDR3 DNA sequence: TGTGCCAGCAGTGAGACAGGGGGCGGCAATCAGCCCCAGCATTTT. Translating gives CASSETGGGNQPQHF.

This chain links TRBV3-1 (or the pseudogene TRBV3-2) with TRBJ2-3; tentatively, D is TRBD1 or TRBD2 (5 bases each). CDR3 length: 16 amino acids. The V gene lost 1 base and the J gene lost 0 bases, with 11 bases spanning the gap. CDR1 and CDR2 from the germline V gene are LGHDT and YNNKEL (reference sequence). The CDR3 loop is CASSQVRGGSTDTQYF. CDR3 coding DNA: TGTGCCAGCAGCCAAGTACGTGGGGGTAGCACAGATACGCAGTATTTT.

The chain carries TRBV28 and TRBJ2-7; D might be TRBD1 (5 bases). Trimming stripped 5 bases from V and 2 bases from J, with 22 bases between. The CDR3 length is 17 residues. CDR1 and CDR2 from the germline V gene are MDHEN and SYDVKM. Written as DNA, the CDR3 is TGTGCCAGCAGTCCCCTGGGTAGGGGTCTCAGTACCTACGAGCAGTACTTC. It translates to CASSPLGRGLSTYEQYF.

V and J are TRBV5-1 and TRBJ1-3; weak D call: TRBD1 (5 bases). The CDR3 length is 16 residues. Trimming cost V 4 bases and J 2 bases, with 16 bases left between them. Germline V gives CDR1 SGHRS, CDR2 YFSETQ. CDR3 region: CASSPFIGGAGNTIYF. In DNA, the CDR3 is TGCGCCAGCAGCCCCTTTATCGGAGGGGCTGGAAACACCATATATTTT.

This clone appeared once. CDR3 nucleotide sequence: TGTGCCAGCAGTCCCGGGACAGGGTGGTTAGCGGGGCCTTACAATGAGCAGTTCTTC. Its translation: CASSPGTGWLAGPYNEQFF. This rearrangement joins TRBV5-4 to TRBJ2-1; D perhaps matches TRBD1 (9 bases). Trimming pared 5 bases from V and 4 bases from J, leaving 28 bases between. Germline V gives CDR1 SGHNT, CDR2 YYREEE (reference sequence). This CDR3 has 19 amino acids.

J is TRBJ1-6 and V is TRBV5-1; D not certain. V lost 0 bases and J 5 bases, leaving 6 bases between the germline ends. CDR1 is SGHRS and CDR2 is YFSETQ in the germline V gene. This CDR3 region has 14 residues. CDR3 DNA sequence: TGCGCCAGCAGCTTGGGGTCAAATAATTCACCCCTCCACTTT. This translates into CASSLGSNNSPLHF.

V usage is TRBV28 and J usage is TRBJ1-1; TRBD1 matches 8 bases. V lost 2 bases and J lost 6; bases outside the gene matches: 8. Germline V gene lookup returns CDR1 MDHEN and CDR2 SYDVKM. CDR3 length equals 15 residues. CDR3 sequence: CASSLVQGAGAEAFF. The CDR3, as DNA: TGTGCCAGCAGTTTAGTGCAGGGGGCGGGGGCTGAAGCTTTCTTT.

The chain recombines TRBV19 with TRBJ2-5; no firm D call. CDR1 is LNHDA, CDR2 SQIVND, per germline (reference sequence). The length of the CDR3 is 13 residues. Between the trimmed V and J ends, which lost 3 bases and 2 bases, there was a span of 7 bases. The CDR3 spells CASSMGSQETQYF. DNA for the CDR3: TGTGCCAGTAGTATGGGCAGTCAAGAGACCCAGTACTTC. Drawing the rest from reference TRBV19 and TRBJ2-5, the complete variable domain is DGGITQSPKYLFRKEGQNVTLSCEQNLNHDAMYWYRQDPGQGLRLIYYSQIVNDFQKGDIAEGYSVSREKKESFPLTVTSAQKNPTAFYLCASSMGSQETQYFGPGTRLLVL.

The chain recombines TRBV5-1 with TRBJ1-1, with D uncertain. The CDR3 totals 15 residues. Germline-derived CDR1 and CDR2 are SGHRS and YFSETQ. V was cut by 2 bases and J by 1 base, with 12 bases left in between. The CDR3 loop reads CASSFSEFGNTEAFF. DNA of the CDR3: TGCGCCAGCAGCTTCAGCGAGTTTGGGAACACTGAAGCTTTCTTT.

The chain is built from TRBV30 and TRBJ1-2, with unresolved D. V lost 2 bases and J 1 base, leaving 11 bases between the germline ends. The CDR3 extends over 14 amino acids. Germline CDR1 is GTSNPN and CDR2 is SVGIG (reference sequence). CDR3 in amino acids: CAWSPPGSNYGYTF. The DNA for the CDR3 is TGTGCCTGGAGTCCCCCTGGGAGTAACTATGGCTACACCTTC.

J is TRBJ1-6 and V is TRBV6-6; tentative D call: TRBD1 (5 bases). Per the germline V gene, CDR1 is MNHNY and CDR2 is SVGAGI (reference sequence). The CDR3 loop spans 14 amino acids. The ends were cut back, 5 bases at V and 8 bases at J, with 13 bases in the middle. The CDR3 here is CASSPPLTDSPLHF. The CDR3, as DNA: TGTGCCAGCAGTCCCCCCCTGACAGATTCACCCCTCCACTTT.

The chain couples TRBV5-1 to TRBJ1-1; D not resolved. Trimming cost V 2 bases and J 0 bases, with 14 bases left between them. This CDR3 has 16 residues. Germline V gives CDR1 SGHRS, CDR2 YFSETQ. CDR3: CASSFNVQPMNTEAFF. Here the CDR3 DNA reads TGCGCCAGCAGCTTCAACGTACAGCCCATGAACACTGAAGCTTTCTTT.

The CDR3 loop is CASSSYTGELFF. DNA of the CDR3: TGTGCCAGCAGTTCTTACACCGGGGAGCTGTTTTTT. The rearrangement joins TRBV12-3 or TRBV12-4 to TRBJ2-2; D is ambiguous. The ends were cut back, 4 bases at V and 3 bases at J, with 3 bases in the middle. This CDR3 has 12 amino acids.